The clone carrying this T cell receptor (beta chain) has just a few counts. Germline V CDR1 and CDR2: MNHEY, SVGAGI. The CDR3 totals 15 residues. J lost 3 bases, V lost 10 bases, and 13 bases had no gene match. TCRdb's table, derived via immunoSEQ multiplex PCR, lists solely in-frame clones and lacks some. Of 120,000 to 150,000 clones in the sample, about 90% are singletons; the top ten hold roughly 3.2%. The record originates from a study of control samples from healthy donors and cancer patients. V is TRBV6-5 and J is TRBJ2-7; 9 bases are a match to TRBD1. This TCR was sampled from a man aged 30-40 years in good health. The sample was blood. CDR3 sequence reads: CATSPAPGQGYEQYF. CDR3 sequence (DNA): TGTGCCACCTCGCCGGCTCCGGGACAGGGCTACGAGCAGTACTTC.